The following is a T cell receptor beta chain sequence with its context. An end of the junction does not agree with germline; a read error may underlie this. The template was RNA from unsorted bulk tissue. Donors were chemotherapy-naive, newly diagnosed lung cancer surgical patients in China, August–late 2014. This CDR3 has 14 amino acids. The germline gives CDR1 SQVTM, CDR2 ANQGSEA. The library came from three nested PCR rounds adapted from ARM-PCR protocols. TCRdb reprocessed the multiplex PCR reads with MiXCR, giving one entry per CDR3 protein. The table records more than 60,000 distinct CDR3 sequences, 60% to 85% of them present only once. These data originate in a study of tumor and adjacent non-tumor tissue in lung cancer.

The J gene is TRBJ1-1, the V gene TRBV29-1, with TRBD1 as a possible D gene (5 bases). This TCR came from a woman aged 50 to 60 with non-small cell lung cancer. The sequenced sample consisted of lung tumor tissue. The CDR3 sequence: CSVGGGQHNTEALF. The DNA of the CDR3 is TGCAGCGTTGGGGGGGGTCAGCACAACACTGAAGCTCTCTTT.